The TCR beta chain under discussion was sequenced for a study of response to subunit inactivated influenza vaccine. General study results and limits: Authors suggested each seasonal influenza vaccination recruits few new T cells.

Concerning this clonotype itself: No antigen is known for it.

TCRdb reprocessed the RT-PCR reads with MiXCR, giving one entry per CDR3 protein. The data hold 530,000 or so distinct CDR3 sequences, with less than 30% observed a single time. CDR3 length equals 15 residues. V was shortened by 4 bases and J by 4 bases, with 15 bases between the two germline ends. Germline V gene lookup returns CDR1 SGHDT and CDR2 YYEEEE. J is TRBJ2-1 and V is TRBV5-6; D remains ambiguous. This receptor was taken from a man aged 50 to 59 who received an inactivated influenza vaccine. The specimen was CD4+ T cells sorted from PBMCs, collected more than 4 days after vaccination. For the CDR3, the DNA is TGTGCCAGCAGCCTTTTGGGCGAGCGTTACAATGAGCAGTTCTTC. Protein: CASSLLGERYNEQFF.